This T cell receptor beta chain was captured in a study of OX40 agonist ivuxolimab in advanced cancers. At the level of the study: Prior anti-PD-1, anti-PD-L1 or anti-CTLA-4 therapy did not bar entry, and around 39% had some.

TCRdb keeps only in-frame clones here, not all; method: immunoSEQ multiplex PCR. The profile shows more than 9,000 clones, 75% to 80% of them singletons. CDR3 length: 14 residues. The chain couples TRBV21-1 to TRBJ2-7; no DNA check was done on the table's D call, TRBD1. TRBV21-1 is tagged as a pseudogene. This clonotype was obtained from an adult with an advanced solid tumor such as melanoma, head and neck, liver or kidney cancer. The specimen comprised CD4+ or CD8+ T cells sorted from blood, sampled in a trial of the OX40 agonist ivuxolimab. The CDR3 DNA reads TGTGCCAGCAGCAACACAGGGAGCTCCTACGAGCAGTACTTC. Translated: CASSNTGSSYEQYF.